Sequencing of this T cell receptor beta chain was carried out in a study of T-cell reconstitution after alpha-beta-depleted transplantation in children. Preparing the TCRbeta library involved the use of unique molecular identifiers. TCRdb called the PCR reads again in MiXCR, with one record for every CDR3 protein. The sample records about 640,000 distinct CDR3 sequences, 16% being singletons. This clonotype was observed at least ten times. The CDR3 is made up of 13 amino acids. Trimming at V came to 7 bases and at J to 2 bases, leaving 0 bases not matched to a gene. From germline, CDR1 is SQVTM and CDR2 ANQGSEA.

The clonotype comes from a human donor who donated a stem cell graft to a child with acute myeloid leukemia. This specimen consisted of PBMCs from the stem cell graft donor, obtained from the stem cell graft. This sequence joins TRBV29-1 and TRBJ2-5; 14 bases are shared with TRBD2. The CDR3 DNA is TGCAGCGGGACTAGCGGGGGGCAAGAGACCCAGTACTTC. Translated: CSGTSGGQETQYF.